Shown below are 11 T cell receptor beta chains from a single sample sequenced in a study of control samples from healthy donors and cancer patients. TCRdb keeps only in-frame clones here, not all; method: immunoSEQ multiplex PCR. Of about 130,000 clones listed, approximately 92% are singletons. Source material: blood. These TCRs come from a man in his late teens or twenties in good health.

This clone was recorded once. The V and J genes are TRBV3-1 (or the pseudogene TRBV3-2) and TRBJ1-3; D is unclear. The CDR3 spans 16 residues. The V end was cut by 1 base, the J end by 2 bases, with 12 bases between. Germline lookup yields CDR1 LGHDT and CDR2 YNNKEL (reference sequence). The CDR3 here is CASSQVGARAGNTIYF. CDR3 bases: TGTGCCAGCAGCCAAGTCGGTGCAAGGGCTGGAAACACCATATATTTT.

This clone turned up a few times. This rearrangement joins TRBV5-1 to TRBJ2-7; D unclear. Looked up from germline, CDR1 is SGHRS and CDR2 is YFSETQ. The CDR3 runs to 15 residues. Trimming left V 0 bases short and J 5 bases short, with 15 bases between. CDR3 DNA: TGCGCCAGCAGCTTGGCCGGCTTCCCCAACCACGAGCAGTACTTC. Translating gives CASSLAGFPNHEQYF.

The rearrangement links TRBV5-5 to TRBJ2-2; TRBD2 agrees at 8 bases. Per germline, CDR1 SGHKS and CDR2 YYEKEE (reference sequence). V gave up 2 bases and J gave up 5 bases; unmatched junction bases: 5. The CDR3 is 15 residues long. The CDR3, as DNA: TGTGCCAGCAGCTTACCTAGCGGGTGGACCGGGGAGCTGTTTTTT. Protein product: CASSLPSGWTGELFF.

This sequence joins TRBV28 and TRBJ1-5, with D possibly being TRBD1 (6 bases). The germline V and J ends were trimmed by 11 bases and 3 bases, with 11 bases remaining between them. CDR1 is MDHEN and CDR2 is SYDVKM in the germline V gene. This CDR3 region has 12 residues. The CDR3 sequence: CASNRVNQPQHF. The CDR3 DNA sequence: TGTGCCTCAAACAGGGTCAATCAGCCCCAGCATTTT.

The chain links TRBV9 to TRBJ1-4; 11 nucleotides line up with TRBD1. With V trimmed by 0 bases and J by 5 bases, 9 bases remained unmatched. The CDR3 runs 18 residues. The germline V gene has CDR1 SGDLS and CDR2 YYNGEE. CDR3 in amino acids: CASSVDPGQGDPNEKLFF. DNA for the CDR3: TGTGCCAGCAGCGTAGACCCGGGACAGGGGGACCCAAATGAAAAACTGTTTTTT.

The V call is TRBV2, the J call TRBJ1-2; D unclear. Looked up from germline, CDR1 is SNHLY and CDR2 is FYNNEI. The CDR3 spans 16 residues. Trimming pared 4 bases from V and 0 bases from J, leaving 15 bases between. The CDR3 here is CASSAISASPNYGYTF. CDR3 nucleotide sequence: TGTGCCAGCAGTGCCATTTCAGCTAGCCCTAACTATGGCTACACCTTC.

The V call is TRBV6-6, the J call TRBJ2-2; tentative D call: TRBD1 (5 bases). Germline CDR1 is MNHNY and CDR2 is SVGAGI (reference sequence). The CDR3 contains 15 residues. The V end was cut by 2 bases, the J end by 7 bases, with 14 bases between. CDR3 bases: TGTGCCAGCAGTTACGGGCTAGGGGCCCACGGGGAGCTGTTTTTT. Translation: CASSYGLGAHGELFF.

The rearrangement links TRBV6-5 to TRBJ2-3; possible D gene TRBD2, 7 bases. V shed 6 bases and J shed 4 bases, with 11 bases lying between them. This CDR3 region has 13 residues. Germline V gene sequence: CDR1 MNHEY, CDR2 SVGAGI. This CDR3 is CASRRGAADTQYF. DNA of the CDR3: TGTGCCAGCAGACGGGGGGCCGCAGATACGCAGTATTTT.

DNA for the CDR3: TGTGCCAGCAGTGAACTCGCCCGGGGAACTGAAGCTTTCTTT. This codes for CASSELARGTEAFF. The V call is TRBV6-1, the J call TRBJ1-1; D unresolved. From germline, CDR1 is MNHNS and CDR2 SASEGT. V lost 2 bases to trimming and J lost 5 bases, with 12 bases between them. The CDR3 is 14 residues long.

V gene TRBV7-2 combines with J gene TRBJ1-6; 7 bases are shared with TRBD1. The CDR3 totals 16 residues. The germline gives CDR1 SGHTA, CDR2 FQGNSA. V dropped 2 bases and J dropped 6; count of bases not matched to a gene: 7. CDR3 DNA sequence: TGTGCCAGCAGCTTACCAAGTGGACAGGCTAATTCACCCCTCCACTTT. Protein product: CASSLPSGQANSPLHF. The variable domain in full, with the rest retrieved from reference TRBV7-2 and TRBJ1-6, is GAGVSQSPSNKVTEKGKDVELRCDPISGHTALYWYRQSLGQGLEFLIYFQGNSAPDKSGLPSDRFSAERTGGSVSTLTIQRTQQEDSAVYLCASSLPSGQANSPLHFGNGTRLTVT.

The chain uses TRBV27 and TRBJ2-7; no definite D call. The V end was cut by 7 bases, the J end by 0 bases, with 10 bases between. The CDR3 runs 13 residues. Germline lookup yields CDR1 MNHEY and CDR2 SMNVEV (reference sequence). The CDR3 bases are TGTGCCAGCACCGGGTCCAGCTCCTACGAGCAGTACTTC. Residues: CASTGSSSYEQYF.